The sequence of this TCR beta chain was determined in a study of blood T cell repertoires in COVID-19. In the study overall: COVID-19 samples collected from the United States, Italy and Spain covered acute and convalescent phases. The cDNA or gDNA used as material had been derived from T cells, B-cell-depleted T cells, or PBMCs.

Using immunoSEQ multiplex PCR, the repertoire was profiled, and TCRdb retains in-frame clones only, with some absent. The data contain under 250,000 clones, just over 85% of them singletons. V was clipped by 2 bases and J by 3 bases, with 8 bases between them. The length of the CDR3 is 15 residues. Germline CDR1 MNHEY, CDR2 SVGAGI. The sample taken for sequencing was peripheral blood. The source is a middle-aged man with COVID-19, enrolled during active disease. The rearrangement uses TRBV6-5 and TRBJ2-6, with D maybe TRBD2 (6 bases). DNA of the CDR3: TGTGCCAGCAGTTACGGAGGGGTTGGGGCCAACGTCCTGACTTTC. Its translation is CASSYGGVGANVLTF.